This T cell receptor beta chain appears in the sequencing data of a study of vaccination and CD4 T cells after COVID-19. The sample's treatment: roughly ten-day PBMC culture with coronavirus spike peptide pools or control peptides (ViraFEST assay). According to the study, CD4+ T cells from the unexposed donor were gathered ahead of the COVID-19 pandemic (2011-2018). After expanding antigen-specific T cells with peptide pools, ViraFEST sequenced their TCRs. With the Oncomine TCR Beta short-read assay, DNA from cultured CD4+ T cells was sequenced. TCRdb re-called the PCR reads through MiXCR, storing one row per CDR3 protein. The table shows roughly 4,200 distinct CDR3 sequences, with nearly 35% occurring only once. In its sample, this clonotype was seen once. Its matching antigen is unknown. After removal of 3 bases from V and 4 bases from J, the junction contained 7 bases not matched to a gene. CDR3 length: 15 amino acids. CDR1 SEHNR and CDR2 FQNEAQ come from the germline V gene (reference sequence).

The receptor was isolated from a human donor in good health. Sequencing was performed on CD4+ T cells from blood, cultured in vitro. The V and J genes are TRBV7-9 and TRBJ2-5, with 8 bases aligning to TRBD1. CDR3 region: CASSFTGGLGETQYF. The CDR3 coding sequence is TGTGCCAGCAGCTTCACAGGGGGATTAGGAGAGACCCAGTACTTC.